These 13 T cell receptor beta chains were all obtained from the same sample, sequenced in a study of blood T cell repertoires in COVID-19 (dated by TCRdb to 2020 to 2021). The protocol used for the library was the immunoSEQ multiplex PCR assay. TCRdb took this table from immuneACCESS and kept in-frame rearrangements with V and J called. Such tables lack part of the clones; where checked against another copy, unresolved V genes explain under half of the gap, and the rest is unexplained. This sample lists more than 100,000 clones; approximately 84% were detected once. The top ten hold 5% to 8% of the sample. The material sequenced was peripheral blood. Receptors were obtained from a human donor in a cohort sampled during active COVID-19.

As DNA, the CDR3 is TGTGCCAGCAGTGTACAGGGGCACACTGAAGCTTTCTTT. Translated: CASSVQGHTEAFF. The gene calls are TRBV27 and TRBJ1-1; 7 bases are shared with TRBD1. CDR1 MNHEY and CDR2 SMNVEV come from the germline V gene (reference sequence). The CDR3 length is 13 residues. V lost 5 bases and J lost 3; bases outside the gene matches: 3.

The rearrangement uses TRBV3-1 (or the pseudogene TRBV3-2) and TRBJ1-5; TRBD1 aligns across 8 bases. This CDR3 has 16 residues. Trimming at V came to 3 bases and at J to 4 bases, leaving 8 bases not matched to a gene. The germline gives CDR1 LGHDT, CDR2 YNNKEL (reference sequence). CDR3 DNA sequence: TGTGCCAGCAGCCACGGGACAGGTAGGGGAAATCAGCCCCAGCATTTT. It is translated as CASSHGTGRGNQPQHF.

The chain has TRBV14 and TRBJ1-6, with TRBD1 matching over 11 bases. V lost 5 bases, J lost 9 bases, and 3 bases stayed unmatched. The CDR3 has 14 residues. The germline V gene has CDR1 SGHDN and CDR2 FVKESK. The CDR3 nucleotides read TGTGCCAGCAGCACCGGGACAGGGGGTTCACCCCTCCACTTT. This encodes CASSTGTGGSPLHF.

This chain uses TRBV10-3 with TRBJ2-7, with no clear D. Germline V gives CDR1 ENHRY, CDR2 SYGVKD. The CDR3 is 16 amino acids. V lost 2 bases to trimming and J lost 6 bases, with 20 bases between them. The CDR3: CAISETAPGLNGEQYF. As DNA, the CDR3 is TGTGCCATCAGTGAGACGGCGCCAGGCCTGAATGGCGAGCAGTACTTC.

The chain joins TRBV15 to TRBJ2-1; D perhaps matches TRBD2 (5 bases). Germline CDR1 LNHNV, CDR2 YYDKDF (reference sequence). CDR3 length: 16 residues. V lost 1 base and J lost 8, with 18 bases in between. In nucleotides, the CDR3 is TGTGCCACCAGCAGAGTCCCATTTGGGAGTCTGGATGAGCAGTTCTTC. Translation gives CATSRVPFGSLDEQFF.

Only one count was recorded for this clone. V gene TRBV18 combines with J gene TRBJ2-5, with 8 nucleotides matching TRBD1. This CDR3 spans 15 amino acids. Per the germline V gene, CDR1 is KGHSH and CDR2 is LQKENI. V dropped 6 bases and J dropped 4; count of bases not matched to a gene: 10. The chain's CDR3 is CASSKDRGGLETQYF. The CDR3, as DNA: TGTGCCAGCTCGAAAGACAGGGGCGGCCTAGAGACCCAGTACTTC.

The chain has TRBV11-3 and TRBJ1-6; TRBD1 matches at 10 bases. The CDR3 has 16 residues. Per the germline V gene, CDR1 is SGHNT and CDR2 is YENEEA. J lost 6 bases, V lost 2 bases, and 4 bases had no gene match. In nucleotides, the CDR3 is TGTGCCAGCAGCTTATCCGGGACAGGGGTTAATTCACCCCTCCACTTT. It yields the protein CASSLSGTGVNSPLHF. Drawing the rest from reference TRBV11-3 and TRBJ1-6, the complete variable domain is EAGVVQSPRYKIIEKKQPVAFWCNPISGHNTLYWYLQNLGQGPELLIRYENEEAVDDSQLPKDRFSAERLKGVDSTLKIQPAELGDSAVYLCASSLSGTGVNSPLHFGNGTRLTVT.

The V gene is TRBV18, the J gene TRBJ1-1, with D tentatively TRBD1 (5 bases). Looked up from germline, CDR1 is KGHSH and CDR2 is LQKENI. The V gene lost 3 bases and the J gene lost 4 bases, with 9 bases spanning the gap. The CDR3 is 13 residues long. CDR3 in DNA: TGTGCCAGCTCACCTAGGACATTCACTGAAGCTTTCTTT. This sequence encodes CASSPRTFTEAFF.

The V gene is TRBV10-3, the J gene TRBJ2-3; 9 bases are a match to TRBD2. Germline values: CDR1 ENHRY, CDR2 SYGVKD. J lost 7 bases, V lost 0 bases, and 8 bases had no gene match. The CDR3 has 16 amino acids. CDR3 nucleotide sequence: TGTGCCATCAGTGAGTCGCGGACTAGCGCAACGTATACGCAGTATTTT. Translation: CAISESRTSATYTQYF.

The chain couples TRBV6-4 to TRBJ2-2; D ambiguous. The V gene's germline CDR1 is MRHNA and CDR2 SNTAGT. V gave up 2 bases and J gave up 0 bases, with 10 bases separating them. The CDR3 spans 16 residues. In DNA form, the CDR3 reads TGTGCCAGCAGTGACGGGCCAGGTGCGAACACCGGGGAGCTGTTTTTT. This translates into CASSDGPGANTGELFF.

The chain carries TRBV28 and TRBJ2-4; no reliable D call. V was shortened by 3 bases and J by 1 base, with 16 bases between the two germline ends. The CDR3 has 17 residues. Germline values: CDR1 MDHEN, CDR2 SYDVKM. Here the CDR3 DNA reads TGTGCCAGCAGTTTTTCAAAGGAGATTTATGCCAAAAACATTCAGTACTTC. Amino acid sequence: CASSFSKEIYAKNIQYF.

The V and J genes are TRBV6-5 and TRBJ2-7, with D possibly being TRBD2 (5 bases). V shed 2 bases and J shed 4 bases, with 15 bases lying between them. The germline CDR1 and CDR2 sequences are MNHEY and SVGAGI. This CDR3 is built from 15 residues. The CDR3 loop reads CASSYPPARRYEQYF. CDR3 in DNA: TGTGCCAGCAGTTACCCCCCCGCCAGGAGGTACGAGCAGTACTTC.

The chain employs TRBV7-2 and TRBJ2-3, with a weak D call TRBD2 (6 bases). Trimming removed 6 bases from V and 0 bases from J, with 10 bases in between. This CDR3 region has 14 residues. Germline V gene sequence: CDR1 SGHTA, CDR2 FQGNSA. The CDR3, as DNA: TGTGCCAGCAGGGGACTGGTTAGCACAGATACGCAGTATTTT. As protein: CASRGLVSTDTQYF.